What follows is one T cell receptor beta chain and its context. This specimen belongs to a study of blood T cell repertoires in COVID-19. Germline lookup yields CDR1 ENHRY and CDR2 SYGVKD. The CDR3 is 15 amino acids. Trimming removed 6 bases at V and 1 base at J, with 12 bases between. The table came from immunoSEQ multiplex PCR; TCRdb's copy has only in-frame clones and leaves some out. The sample contains about 55,000 clones, approximately 85% of which appear only once. The TCR comes from a human donor in a cohort sampled during active COVID-19. The sequencing input was peripheral blood. The rearrangement links TRBV10-3 to TRBJ2-2, with a possible D match to TRBD2 (5 bases). CDR3 sequence: CAIRREGENTGELFF. Written as DNA, the CDR3 is TGTGCCATCAGGAGGGAAGGAGAGAACACCGGGGAGCTGTTTTTT.